These 23 T cell receptor beta chains share one sample of origin, sequenced in a study of cytomegalovirus exposure and HLA in healthy donors. Use of 60 Vbeta and 13 Jbeta primers characterized the PCR. Only in-frame clones appear in the TCRdb table, and some are missing; sequencing was by immunoSEQ multiplex PCR. Counted here are more than 80,000 clones, 60% to 85% occurring once; the ten biggest clones make up over 4.5%. Sequencing was done on a sample of PBMCs. The source is a man aged 18 to 30 in good health and CMV-seropositive.

V and J are TRBV10-2 and TRBJ1-1; 8 nucleotides match TRBD1. The CDR3 length is 16 residues. Germline-derived CDR1 and CDR2 are WSHSY and SAAADI. J lost 3 bases, V lost 8 bases, and 14 bases had no gene match. The CDR3 spells CASRTLTGTGHTEAFF. The CDR3 DNA is TGCGCCAGCCGTACTTTGACCGGGACAGGACACACTGAAGCTTTCTTT.

The genes are TRBV2 and TRBJ2-7; unclear D gene. This CDR3 region has 13 residues. Looked up from germline, CDR1 is SNHLY and CDR2 is FYNNEI. V lost 6 bases, J lost 6 bases, and 15 bases lay in between. In nucleotides, the CDR3 is TGTGCCAGCAGAGACTCCCCTACTGCCGAGCAGTACTTC. It translates to CASRDSPTAEQYF.

The chain has TRBV5-4 and TRBJ2-1; 8 bases map to TRBD1. The V and J ends lost 0 bases and 5 bases, in that order; junction bases with no gene match: 4. Germline V gene data show CDR1 as SGHNT and CDR2 as YYREEE (reference sequence). The CDR3 runs to 15 residues. The CDR3 DNA reads TGTGCCAGCAGCTTGGGGACAGGGTTAGACAATGAGCAGTTCTTC. Its protein is CASSLGTGLDNEQFF.

This chain joins TRBV14 and TRBJ1-1; D perhaps matches TRBD1 (5 bases). The germline V and J ends were trimmed by 0 bases and 9 bases, with 26 bases remaining between them. The CDR3 loop spans 18 amino acids. From germline, CDR1 is SGHDN and CDR2 FVKESK. The CDR3 DNA reads TGTGCCAGCAGCCAAGAGTATTCAGGGTTTGCACGCCAGAGTCAAGCTTTCTTT. Translating it yields CASSQEYSGFARQSQAFF.

This chain links TRBV7-2 with TRBJ1-2, with a weak D call TRBD1 (5 bases). The length of the CDR3 is 13 residues. Looked up from germline, CDR1 is SGHTA and CDR2 is FQGNSA. The V end was cut by 3 bases, the J end by 6 bases, with 11 bases between. CDR3 region: CASSFGTVNGYTF. CDR3 DNA: TGTGCCAGCAGCTTCGGGACTGTAAATGGCTACACCTTC. Supplemented by reference TRBV7-2 and TRBJ1-2, the full variable domain reads GAGVSQSPSNKVTEKGKDVELRCDPISGHTALYWYRQSLGQGLEFLIYFQGNSAPDKSGLPSDRFSAERTGGSVSTLTIQRTQQEDSAVYLCASSFGTVNGYTFGSGTRLTVV.

This clone has just a few counts. This sequence joins TRBV28 and TRBJ1-1; no clear D gene. Trimming removed 3 bases from V and 1 base from J, with 12 bases in between. The CDR3 has 15 residues. Germline V CDR1 and CDR2: MDHEN, SYDVKM. The CDR3 loop is CASSFEAAPNTEAFF. CDR3 nucleotide sequence: TGTGCCAGCAGTTTTGAGGCGGCCCCGAACACTGAAGCTTTCTTT.

This chain connects TRBV28 to TRBJ1-1; 8 bases agree with TRBD1. Trimming cost V 7 bases and J 10 bases; bases outside gene matches: 11. Germline V gene sequence: CDR1 MDHEN, CDR2 SYDVKM. The CDR3 has 13 amino acids. The CDR3 reads CASTFRTGIRAFF. Here the CDR3 DNA reads TGTGCCAGCACATTCCGGACAGGGATCAGAGCTTTCTTT.

This clone was observed a single time. This chain connects TRBV2 to TRBJ1-1; D is possibly TRBD1 (6 bases). V lost 4 bases to trimming and J lost 5 bases, with 17 bases between them. The CDR3 spans 15 residues. Germline-derived CDR1 and CDR2 are SNHLY and FYNNEI. This CDR3 is CASSGRGGGRTEAFF. CDR3 in DNA: TGTGCCAGCAGTGGGCGCGGCGGGGGGCGAACTGAAGCTTTCTTT.

V is TRBV6-6 and J is TRBJ1-2, with a possible D match to TRBD1 (6 bases). The V gene's germline CDR1 is MNHNY and CDR2 SVGAGI (reference sequence). V lost 4 bases and J 7 bases, leaving 19 bases between the germline ends. There are 15 residues in the CDR3. CDR3 region: CASSFSPEGGGGYTF. Written as DNA, the CDR3 is TGTGCCAGCAGTTTTTCCCCGGAAGGGGGGGGTGGCTACACCTTC.

The rearrangement links TRBV11-3 to TRBJ1-3, with D possibly being TRBD1 (5 bases). The CDR3 extends over 14 amino acids. CDR1 and CDR2 (germline): SGHNT, YENEEA. Trimming shortened V by 5 bases and J by 0 bases, and 8 bases separated the two germline ends. Here the CDR3 reads CASSRGDSGNTIYF. The CDR3 region has the DNA TGTGCCAGCAGCCGGGGGGACTCTGGAAACACCATATATTTT.

This sequence joins TRBV6-5 and TRBJ1-5, with D possibly matching TRBD1 (6 bases). The CDR3 totals 14 residues. The V and J ends lost 10 bases and 11 bases respectively, with 24 bases between them. Germline CDR1 reads MNHEY; CDR2 reads SVGAGI. CDR3: CATSTGTRSRSQHF. The CDR3 DNA sequence: TGTGCCACCTCAACCGGGACAAGAAGTAGGTCCCAGCATTTT.

This clone was seen a few times. The V gene is TRBV7-6, the J gene TRBJ2-1; 8 bases agree with TRBD2. J was trimmed by 3 bases and V by 3 bases; bases with no gene match: 10. The CDR3 runs to 17 residues. The germline V gene encodes CDR1 SGHVS and CDR2 FNYEAQ. The CDR3 spells CASSFLRAGGGYNEQFF. CDR3 DNA: TGTGCCAGCAGCTTTCTCAGGGCGGGAGGAGGCTACAATGAGCAGTTCTTC.

This clone has just one count. The rearrangement links TRBV7-8 to TRBJ2-1; TRBD1 aligns across 9 bases. The trim removed 5 bases at V and 0 bases at J, leaving 14 bases unmatched. Germline V gives CDR1 SGHVS, CDR2 FQNEAQ. The CDR3 runs to 19 residues. The CDR3 bases are TGTGCCAGCAGCCGCCTCCCACAAACAGGGGGCCTCTCCTACAATGAGCAGTTCTTC. Its protein is CASSRLPQTGGLSYNEQFF.

The chain has TRBV7-3 and TRBJ2-2; D unclear. CDR3 length: 14 amino acids. The V gene's germline CDR1 is SGHTA and CDR2 FQGTGA. V shed 4 bases and J shed 6 bases, with 12 bases lying between them. CDR3 residues: CASSSSRKPGELFF. CDR3 nucleotide sequence: TGTGCCAGCAGCTCTTCTAGAAAACCCGGGGAGCTGTTTTTT.

The CDR3 sequence: CSVVRGLRTEAFF. The CDR3, as DNA: TGCAGCGTTGTCAGGGGGCTAAGGACTGAAGCTTTCTTT. The chain links TRBV29-1 to TRBJ1-1; 8 positions match TRBD1. Germline V gives CDR1 SQVTM, CDR2 ANQGSEA. This CDR3 region has 13 residues. V lost 4 bases and J lost 5; bases outside the gene matches: 6.

The chain combines TRBV4-2 with TRBJ2-3; TRBD2 matches at 8 bases. The ends lost 2 bases at V and 0 bases at J; junction bases unmatched: 7. The CDR3 loop spans 17 amino acids. Germline V gene lookup returns CDR1 LGHNA and CDR2 YNFKEQ. The CDR3 loop reads CASSQSSGGGSTDTQYF. In DNA form, the CDR3 reads TGTGCCAGCAGCCAATCATCGGGAGGGGGGAGCACAGATACGCAGTATTTT.

The J gene is TRBJ1-3, the V gene TRBV14; D is undetermined. V gave up 4 bases and J gave up 2 bases, with 9 bases separating them. CDR1 is SGHDN, CDR2 FVKESK, per germline. The CDR3 sequence is 14 residues long. CDR3 sequence: CASSPTRTGNTIYF. CDR3 DNA: TGTGCCAGCAGCCCCACACGAACTGGAAACACCATATATTTT.

The chain employs TRBV6-1 and TRBJ1-2; TRBD1 matches 7 bases. V was clipped by 5 bases and J by 8 bases; unmatched bases: 11. Per the germline V gene, CDR1 is MNHNS and CDR2 is SASEGT. The CDR3 is made up of 14 amino acids. This chain's CDR3 is CASSWQTGVEGYTF. The CDR3 coding sequence is TGTGCCAGCAGTTGGCAAACAGGGGTCGAGGGCTACACCTTC.

In this sample, this clone turned up a few times. This chain joins TRBV4-1 and TRBJ2-1; 9 nucleotides align to TRBD2. Trimming at V came to 5 bases and at J to 7 bases, leaving 6 bases not matched to a gene. Germline V CDR1 and CDR2: MGHRA, YSYEKL. The CDR3 is 14 residues long. The CDR3 sequence is CASSIVGLANEQFF. In DNA, the CDR3 is TGCGCCAGCAGCATCGTAGGACTAGCGAATGAGCAGTTCTTC.

V is TRBV7-9 and J is TRBJ1-1; 10 bases map to TRBD1. CDR3 length: 16 residues. Germline CDR1 and CDR2: SEHNR and FQNEAQ (reference sequence). V shed 5 bases and J 10 bases; nucleotides not matched to a gene: 16. This CDR3 is CASSQHLRDRGFLAFF. CDR3 DNA sequence: TGTGCCAGCAGCCAACACCTCCGGGACAGGGGATTTCTAGCTTTCTTT.

This clone has more than one count but fewer than ten. V is TRBV28 and J is TRBJ2-5; D is undetermined. Germline values: CDR1 MDHEN, CDR2 SYDVKM. This CDR3 has 10 residues. V lost 4 bases and J lost 5, with 2 bases in between. The CDR3 bases are TGTGCCAGCAGTTCGGAGACCCAGTACTTC. Translated, it gives CASSSETQYF.

The chain employs TRBV18 and TRBJ1-5; perhaps TRBD1 as D (5 bases). Germline V gene sequence: CDR1 KGHSH, CDR2 LQKENI. The V and J ends lost 6 bases and 4 bases respectively, with 16 bases between them. This CDR3 is 15 amino acids long. CDR3 amino acids: CASSDSSGGNQPQHF. CDR3 nucleotides: TGTGCCAGCTCGGACTCGAGCGGGGGGAATCAGCCCCAGCATTTT.

V gene TRBV10-3 combines with J gene TRBJ2-2; 10 bases are shared with TRBD2. The CDR3 consists of 14 residues. From germline, CDR1 is ENHRY and CDR2 SYGVKD. The V gene end was trimmed by 7 bases and the J gene end by 4 bases; junction bases not matched to a gene: 3. CDR3 residues: CAIKRTSGTGELFF. Written as DNA, the CDR3 is TGTGCCATCAAAAGGACTAGCGGCACCGGGGAGCTGTTTTTT.